This passage covers 27 T cell receptor beta chains from one sample sequenced in a study of shared clonotypes between healthy human individuals. The repertoire was sequenced with immunoSEQ multiplex PCR; TCRdb's copy has only in-frame clones and lacks some. Of 2.3 million or so clones detected, over 90% appear once; the ten largest clones hold about 0.39%. The sequenced sample was naive CD4+ T cells from PBMCs. Subset denoted: CD45RA+ positively selected. Every receptor here comes from a man younger than 30 in good health. Some clones in this sample may be carry-over from other donors' samples.

The chain has TRBV19 and TRBJ2-6; 15 bases match TRBD2. The CDR3 length is 19 residues. Germline CDR1 is LNHDA and CDR2 is SQIVND (reference sequence). V was clipped by 5 bases and J by 2 bases; unmatched bases: 7. The CDR3 DNA reads TGTGCCAGTAGTCTACCAGGACTAGCGGGAGGGGCTGGGGCCAACGTCCTGACTTTC. Translated, it gives CASSLPGLAGGAGANVLTF.

The genes are TRBV10-3 and TRBJ1-4; D ambiguous. Trimming pared 4 bases from V and 0 bases from J, leaving 9 bases between. CDR1 and CDR2 (germline): ENHRY, SYGVKD. The CDR3 runs to 15 residues. CDR3 sequence (DNA): TGTGCCATCAGTGCCACGACTGCAACTAATGAAAAACTGTTTTTT. Protein sequence: CAISATTATNEKLFF.

This rearrangement joins TRBV7-2 to TRBJ2-5; D unclear. The CDR3 runs 11 residues. Per the germline V gene, CDR1 is SGHTA and CDR2 is FQGNSA. Trimming cost V 3 bases and J 5 bases, with 4 bases left between them. The CDR3 sequence: CASSFWETQYF. DNA of the CDR3: TGTGCCAGCAGCTTCTGGGAGACCCAGTACTTC.

V usage is TRBV7-3 and J usage is TRBJ2-3; 14 nucleotides match TRBD2. Germline loops: CDR1 SGHTA, CDR2 FQGTGA. V lost 4 bases to trimming and J lost 7 bases; unmatched junction nucleotides: 10. This CDR3 has 17 amino acids. CDR3 in DNA: TGTGCCAGCAGCTCAACAGGGACTAGCGGGAGCCTCAATACGCAGTATTTT. Its protein product is CASSSTGTSGSLNTQYF.

This chain uses TRBV7-8 with TRBJ2-5; D gene ambiguous. V shed 5 bases and J shed 0 bases, with 7 bases lying between them. The CDR3 covers 13 residues. The germline V gene encodes CDR1 SGHVS and CDR2 FQNEAQ. The CDR3 bases are TGTGCCAGCAGCCGGACGGACCAAGAGACCCAGTACTTC. Translated, it gives CASSRTDQETQYF.

V is TRBV2 and J is TRBJ2-5, with D unclear. The CDR3 has 13 residues. V was trimmed by 3 bases and J by 2 bases, leaving 7 bases between them. Per the germline V gene, CDR1 is SNHLY and CDR2 is FYNNEI. In DNA, the CDR3 is TGTGCCAGCAGTGAGGCGGAGCAAGAGACCCAGTACTTC. It yields the protein CASSEAEQETQYF.

The chain employs TRBV7-6 and TRBJ2-1, with 8 bases matching TRBD2. The CDR3 sequence is 16 residues long. From germline, CDR1 is SGHVS and CDR2 FNYEAQ. The junction had 5 bases not matched to a gene; V was cut back by 0 bases and J by 4 bases. CDR3 in amino acids: CASSLAGLVVYNEQFF. CDR3 in DNA: TGTGCCAGCAGCTTAGCGGGACTAGTGGTGTACAATGAGCAGTTCTTC.

J is TRBJ2-7 and V is TRBV5-4; D gene unclear. The CDR3 extends over 11 amino acids. Germline loops: CDR1 SGHNT, CDR2 YYREEE (reference sequence). Trimming shortened V by 5 bases and J by 6 bases, and 9 bases separated the two germline ends. The CDR3 is CASSRQSEQYF. DNA for the CDR3: TGTGCCAGCAGTCGACAATCCGAGCAGTACTTC.

The rearrangement links TRBV30 to TRBJ2-5, with unresolved D. Trimming cost V 4 bases and J 2 bases, with 17 bases left between them. The length of the CDR3 is 15 residues. Germline CDR1 reads GTSNPN; CDR2 reads SVGIG (reference sequence). The CDR3 DNA sequence: TGTGCCTGGAACCCCAGCTCCCTCACGCAAGAGACCCAGTACTTC. Residues: CAWNPSSLTQETQYF. The variable domain in full, with the rest retrieved from reference TRBV30 and TRBJ2-5, is SQTIHQWPATLVQPVGSPLSLECTVEGTSNPNLYWYRQAAGRGLQLLFYSVGIGQISSEVPQNLSASRPQDRQFILSSKKLLLSDSGFYLCAWNPSSLTQETQYFGPGTRLLVL.

CDR3 in DNA: TGCGCCAGCAGCCAGCCGGGACAGCGGAACTATGGCTACACCTTC. Its protein product is CASSQPGQRNYGYTF. The J gene is TRBJ1-2, the V gene TRBV4-1; the match to TRBD1 covers 7 bases. Losses at the gene ends were 3 bases for V and 2 bases for J; bases not matched to a gene: 6. The CDR3 extends over 15 amino acids. Germline V CDR1 and CDR2: MGHRA, YSYEKL.

The chain employs TRBV2 and TRBJ1-1; 11 bases fit TRBD1. Germline assignment: CDR1 SNHLY and CDR2 FYNNEI. After removal of 6 bases from V and 10 bases from J, the junction contained 7 bases not matched to a gene. The CDR3 runs to 13 residues. CDR3 loop: CASRGTGGWTAFF. CDR3 in DNA: TGTGCCAGCAGGGGGACAGGGGGATGGACAGCTTTCTTT. The full variable domain, in which reference TRBV2 and TRBJ1-1 provide the parts outside the CDR3, is EPEVTQTPSHQVTQMGQEVILRCVPISNHLYFYWYRQILGQKVEFLVSFYNNEISEKSEIFDDQFSVERPDGSNFTLKIRSTKLEDSAMYFCASRGTGGWTAFFGQGTRLTVV.

The chain joins TRBV4-3 to TRBJ2-3; 15 bases match TRBD2. J was trimmed by 3 bases and V by 0 bases; bases with no gene match: 10. The CDR3 length is 20 residues. Per the germline V gene, CDR1 is LGHNA and CDR2 is YSLEER. The CDR3 protein is CASSQDPRTSGRAWTDTQYF. CDR3 nucleotide sequence: TGCGCCAGCAGCCAAGACCCACGGACTAGCGGGAGGGCCTGGACAGATACGCAGTATTTT.

Points on this clone: This sample also contains other DNA sequences that code for the same CDR3. The chain carries TRBV7-6 and TRBJ1-5, with D perhaps TRBD1 (5 bases). The CDR3 runs to 14 residues. Per the germline V gene, CDR1 is SGHVS and CDR2 is FNYEAQ. V lost 5 bases to trimming and J lost 2 bases, with 10 bases between them. The CDR3 DNA follows: TGTGCCAGCAGCCTTGGGGGTGGCAATCAGCCCCAGCATTTT. It translates to CASSLGGGNQPQHF.

J is TRBJ1-1 and V is TRBV29-1, with 10 bases matching TRBD1. V shed 2 bases, J shed 4 bases, and the junction held 7 bases outside the gene matches. The CDR3 covers 15 residues. Per germline, CDR1 SQVTM and CDR2 ANQGSEA. As DNA, the CDR3 is TGCAGCGTTGAAAGGGACAGGGGCAGGCTCACTGAAGCTTTCTTT. Its protein product is CSVERDRGRLTEAFF.

The CDR3 sequence: CASSQDSSGEQYF. CDR3 DNA: TGTGCCAGCAGCCAAGACAGTTCGGGCGAGCAGTACTTC. V gene TRBV4-2 combines with J gene TRBJ2-5; D uncertain. Near its end, the DNA agrees better with TRBJ2-7, so the J call may be wrong. The CDR3 is 13 residues long. The V gene's germline CDR1 is LGHNA and CDR2 YNFKEQ.

This chain connects TRBV7-3 to TRBJ2-2; D perhaps matches TRBD2 (5 bases). CDR1 is SGHTA and CDR2 is FQGTGA in the germline V gene. The CDR3 has 15 residues. Trimming pared 1 base from V and 8 bases from J, leaving 14 bases between. DNA of the CDR3: TGTGCCAGCAGCTTAATTGGGATCCGGGAAGGGGAGCTGTTTTTT. It encodes CASSLIGIREGELFF.

The rearrangement joins TRBV6-5 to TRBJ2-5, with D possibly being TRBD1 (5 bases). With the DNA end fitting TRBJ2-7 better, the J assignment may be wrong. The CDR3 is made up of 13 amino acids. Germline values: CDR1 MNHEY, CDR2 SVGAGI. CDR3 loop: CASSYRQSHEQYF. DNA for the CDR3: TGTGCCAGCAGTTATCGACAGTCACACGAGCAGTACTTC.

The chain joins TRBV28 to TRBJ1-2; maybe TRBD1 (6 bases). The CDR3 totals 15 residues. In germline, CDR1 is MDHEN, CDR2 SYDVKM. V was trimmed by 5 bases and J by 6 bases, leaving 19 bases between them. This CDR3 reads CASSGANRENHGYTF. The CDR3 DNA is TGTGCCAGCAGTGGCGCGAACAGGGAGAATCATGGCTACACCTTC.

This chain links TRBV11-1 with TRBJ2-3; tentative D call: TRBD1 (6 bases). CDR3 length: 15 amino acids. Trimming removed 2 bases from V and 5 bases from J, with 14 bases in between. Germline CDR1 is SGHAT and CDR2 is FQDESV (reference sequence). The CDR3 sequence is CASSLYSGVGDTQYF. Here the CDR3 DNA reads TGTGCCAGCAGCTTATATTCAGGGGTGGGAGATACGCAGTATTTT.

For this clone: Other nucleotide sequences in the sample specify the same CDR3. The chain employs TRBV27 and TRBJ2-1, with D possibly matching TRBD2 (6 bases). The CDR3 contains 15 residues. Trimming removed 6 bases at V and 0 bases at J, with 12 bases between. Germline CDR1 is MNHEY and CDR2 is SMNVEV (reference sequence). This CDR3 reads CASSLIGSSYNEQFF. In DNA form, the CDR3 reads TGTGCCAGCAGCCTAATCGGGAGCTCCTACAATGAGCAGTTCTTC.

In DNA form, the CDR3 reads TGTGCCAGCAGCTTAGATGGGAGGCAGGGCCAAGAGACCCAGTACTTC. It encodes CASSLDGRQGQETQYF. This chain joins TRBV11-2 and TRBJ2-5; the D gene is possibly TRBD2 (6 bases). Germline CDR1 and CDR2: SGHAT and FQNNGV. This CDR3 is built from 16 residues. The V end lost 0 bases, the J end lost 1 base, and 12 bases lay between the germline ends. The full variable domain, with the rest looked up from reference TRBV11-2 and TRBJ2-5, is EAGVAQSPRYKIIEKRQSVAFWCNPISGHATLYWYQQILGQGPKLLIQFQNNGVVDDSQLPKDRFSAERLKGVDSTLKIQPAKLEDSAVYLCASSLDGRQGQETQYFGPGTRLLVL.

The V gene is TRBV7-2, the J gene TRBJ2-1; 7 bases map to TRBD1. The junction had 7 bases not matched to a gene; V was cut back by 5 bases and J by 0 bases. CDR3 length: 16 amino acids. Germline V gene lookup returns CDR1 SGHTA and CDR2 FQGNSA. The CDR3 sequence: CASSIRTGLSYNEQFF. The DNA for the CDR3 is TGTGCCAGCAGCATTCGGACAGGCCTCTCCTACAATGAGCAGTTCTTC.

The chain carries TRBV28 and TRBJ2-7; the D gene is possibly TRBD2 (6 bases). Germline V gene sequence: CDR1 MDHEN, CDR2 SYDVKM. Trimming shortened V by 6 bases and J by 5 bases, and 20 bases separated the two germline ends. CDR3 length equals 15 residues. CDR3 sequence reads: CASRPGGLGNNEQYF. CDR3 bases: TGTGCCAGCAGACCCGGGGGTCTAGGGAACAACGAGCAGTACTTC. Full variable domain (outside the CDR3, taken from reference TRBV28 and TRBJ2-7): DVKVTQSSRYLVKRTGEKVFLECVQDMDHENMFWYRQDPGLGLRLIYFSYDVKMKEKGDIPEGYSVSREKKERFSLILESASTNQTSMYLCASRPGGLGNNEQYFGPGTRLTVT.

The CDR3 is CASSPFNSYRSNTEAFF. The CDR3 nucleotides read TGTGCCAGCTCACCATTTAATTCGTACAGGTCGAACACTGAAGCTTTCTTT. The gene calls are TRBV18 and TRBJ1-1; tentatively, D is TRBD1 (5 bases). This CDR3 region has 17 residues. CDR1 is KGHSH, CDR2 LQKENI, per germline. V gave up 2 bases and J gave up 1 base, with 17 bases separating them. The whole variable domain, remainder taken from reference TRBV18 and TRBJ1-1, is NAGVMQNPRHLVRRRGQEARLRCSPMKGHSHVYWYRQLPEEGLKFMVYLQKENIIDESGMPKERFSAEFPKEGPSILRIQQVVRGDSAAYFCASSPFNSYRSNTEAFFGQGTRLTVV.

For this clone: This specimen includes other DNA sequences encoding the same CDR3. The rearrangement joins TRBV30 to TRBJ1-2, with 8 bases aligning to TRBD1. With 2 bases clipped from V and 6 bases from J, the junction kept 5 bases outside the gene matches. The CDR3 length is 13 residues. Germline CDR1 is GTSNPN and CDR2 is SVGIG (reference sequence). The CDR3 spells CAWSPDRGNGYTF. The CDR3 DNA is TGTGCCTGGAGTCCTGACAGGGGAAATGGCTACACCTTC. Filled out from reference TRBV30 and TRBJ1-2, the complete variable domain reads SQTIHQWPATLVQPVGSPLSLECTVEGTSNPNLYWYRQAAGRGLQLLFYSVGIGQISSEVPQNLSASRPQDRQFILSSKKLLLSDSGFYLCAWSPDRGNGYTFGSGTRLTVV.

This rearrangement joins TRBV6-4 to TRBJ2-2; D remains unclear. Germline CDR1 reads MRHNA; CDR2 reads SNTAGT. The CDR3 consists of 13 residues. Between the trimmed V and J ends, which lost 7 bases and 0 bases, there was a span of 6 bases. This chain's CDR3 is CASKGPNTGELFF. CDR3 DNA: TGTGCCAGCAAGGGTCCGAACACCGGGGAGCTGTTTTTT.

The gene calls are TRBV25-1 and TRBJ1-1; D is undetermined. The CDR3 covers 12 residues. The germline CDR1 and CDR2 sequences are MGHDK and SYGVNS. Trimming removed 6 bases from V and 2 bases from J, with 7 bases in between. The CDR3 loop is CASSGDNTEAFF. CDR3 coding DNA: TGTGCCAGCAGCGGGGATAACACTGAAGCTTTCTTT.